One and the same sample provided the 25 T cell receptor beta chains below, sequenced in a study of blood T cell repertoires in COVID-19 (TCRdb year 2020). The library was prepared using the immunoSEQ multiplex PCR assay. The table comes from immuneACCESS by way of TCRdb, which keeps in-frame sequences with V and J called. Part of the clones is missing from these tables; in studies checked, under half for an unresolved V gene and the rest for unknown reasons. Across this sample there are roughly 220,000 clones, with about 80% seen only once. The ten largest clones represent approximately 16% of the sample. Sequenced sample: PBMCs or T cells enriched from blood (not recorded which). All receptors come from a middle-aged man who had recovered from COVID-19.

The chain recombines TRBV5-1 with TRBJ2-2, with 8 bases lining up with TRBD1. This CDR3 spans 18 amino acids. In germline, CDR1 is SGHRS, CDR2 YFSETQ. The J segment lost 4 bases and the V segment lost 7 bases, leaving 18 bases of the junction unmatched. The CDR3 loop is CASVEAGGVSNPTGELFF. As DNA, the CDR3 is TGCGCCAGCGTTGAGGCAGGGGGCGTCTCAAATCCCACCGGGGAGCTGTTTTTT.

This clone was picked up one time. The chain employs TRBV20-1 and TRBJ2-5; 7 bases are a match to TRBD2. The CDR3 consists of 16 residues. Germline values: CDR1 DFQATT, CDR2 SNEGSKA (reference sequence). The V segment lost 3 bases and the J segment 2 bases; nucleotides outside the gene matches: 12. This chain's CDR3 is CSASSSGLAEQETQYF. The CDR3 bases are TGCAGTGCTAGTTCATCGGGGCTAGCGGAGCAAGAGACCCAGTACTTC.

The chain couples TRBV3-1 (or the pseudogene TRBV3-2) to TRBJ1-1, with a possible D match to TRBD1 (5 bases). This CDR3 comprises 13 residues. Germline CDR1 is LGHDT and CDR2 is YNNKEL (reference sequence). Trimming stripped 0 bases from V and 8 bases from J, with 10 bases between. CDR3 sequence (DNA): TGTGCCAGCAGCCAAGATTGGGGCGGCGAAGCTTTCTTT. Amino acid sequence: CASSQDWGGEAFF.

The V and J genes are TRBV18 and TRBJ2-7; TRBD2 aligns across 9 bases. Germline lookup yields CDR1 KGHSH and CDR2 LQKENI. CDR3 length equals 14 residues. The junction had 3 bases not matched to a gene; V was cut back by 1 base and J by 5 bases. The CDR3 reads CASSPRREGDEQYF. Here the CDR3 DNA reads TGTGCCAGCTCACCACGGCGGGAGGGGGACGAGCAGTACTTC.

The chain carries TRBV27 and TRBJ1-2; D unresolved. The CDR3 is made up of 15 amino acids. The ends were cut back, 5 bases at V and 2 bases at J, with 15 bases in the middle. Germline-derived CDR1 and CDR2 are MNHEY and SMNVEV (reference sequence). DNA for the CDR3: TGTGCCAGCAGTGCGCTAAACGTCGGGAACTATGGCTACACCTTC. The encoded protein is CASSALNVGNYGYTF.

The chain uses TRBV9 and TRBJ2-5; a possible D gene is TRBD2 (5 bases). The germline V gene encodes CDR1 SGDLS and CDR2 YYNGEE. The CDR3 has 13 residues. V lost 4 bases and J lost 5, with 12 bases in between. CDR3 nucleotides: TGTGCCAGCAGCTGGAGGAGTGGGGAGACCCAGTACTTC. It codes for CASSWRSGETQYF.

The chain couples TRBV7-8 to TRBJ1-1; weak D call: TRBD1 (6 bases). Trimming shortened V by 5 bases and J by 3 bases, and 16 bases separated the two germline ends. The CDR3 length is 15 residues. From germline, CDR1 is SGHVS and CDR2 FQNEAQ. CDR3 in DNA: TGTGCCAGCAGCGTTACAGGGTTTCCGGACACTGAAGCTTTCTTT. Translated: CASSVTGFPDTEAFF.

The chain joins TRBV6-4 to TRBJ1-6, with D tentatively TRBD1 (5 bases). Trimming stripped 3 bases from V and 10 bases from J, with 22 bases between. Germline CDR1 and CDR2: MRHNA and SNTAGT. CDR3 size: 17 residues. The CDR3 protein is CASSECWGDGKNSPLHF. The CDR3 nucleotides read TGTGCCAGCAGTGAATGTTGGGGGGACGGTAAAAACTCACCCCTCCACTTT.

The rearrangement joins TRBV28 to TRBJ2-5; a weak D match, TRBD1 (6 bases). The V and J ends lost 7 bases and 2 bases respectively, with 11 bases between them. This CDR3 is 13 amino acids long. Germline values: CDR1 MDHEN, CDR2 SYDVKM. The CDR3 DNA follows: TGTGCCAGCACCTCAGGGGTTCAAGAGACCCAGTACTTC. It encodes CASTSGVQETQYF.

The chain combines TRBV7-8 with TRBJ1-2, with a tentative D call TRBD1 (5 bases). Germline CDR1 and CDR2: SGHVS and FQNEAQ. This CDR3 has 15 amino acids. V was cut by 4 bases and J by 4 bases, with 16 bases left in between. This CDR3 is CASSYGAGDTYGYTF. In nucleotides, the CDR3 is TGTGCCAGCAGCTACGGGGCGGGGGATACCTATGGCTACACCTTC.

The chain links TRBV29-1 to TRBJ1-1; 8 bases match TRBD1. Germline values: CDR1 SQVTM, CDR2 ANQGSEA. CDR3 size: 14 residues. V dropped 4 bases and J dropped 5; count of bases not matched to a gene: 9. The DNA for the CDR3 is TGCAGCGTTGCAACAGGGGGTAGGGGAACTGAAGCTTTCTTT. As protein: CSVATGGRGTEAFF.

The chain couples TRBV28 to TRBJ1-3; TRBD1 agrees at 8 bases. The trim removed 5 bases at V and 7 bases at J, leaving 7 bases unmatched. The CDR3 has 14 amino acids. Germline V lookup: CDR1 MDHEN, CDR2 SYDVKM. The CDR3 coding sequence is TGTGCCAGCAGTATCAGCACAGGGGGGAACACCATATATTTT. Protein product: CASSISTGGNTIYF.

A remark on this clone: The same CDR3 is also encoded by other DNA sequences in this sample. The CDR3 sequence is CASSQDRGNYGYTF. The CDR3 DNA sequence: TGTGCCAGCAGCCAAGACAGGGGTAACTATGGCTACACCTTC. The rearrangement uses TRBV14 and TRBJ1-2, with a possible D match to TRBD1 (6 bases). The CDR3 has 14 amino acids. Trimming left V 0 bases short and J 1 base short, with 6 bases between. The germline gives CDR1 SGHDN, CDR2 FVKESK. Combining the CDR3 with reference TRBV14 and TRBJ1-2 gives the whole variable domain EAGVTQFPSHSVIEKGQTVTLRCDPISGHDNLYWYRRVMGKEIKFLLHFVKESKQDESGMPNNRFLAERTGGTYSTLKVQPAELEDSGVYFCASSQDRGNYGYTFGSGTRLTVV.

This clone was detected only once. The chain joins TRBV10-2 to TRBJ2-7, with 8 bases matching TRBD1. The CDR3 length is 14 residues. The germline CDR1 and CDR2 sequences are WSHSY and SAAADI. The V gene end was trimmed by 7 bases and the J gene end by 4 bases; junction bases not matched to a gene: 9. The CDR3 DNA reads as TGCGCCAGCAAACAAGGAGGACAGGGATACGAGCAGTACTTC. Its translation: CASKQGGQGYEQYF.

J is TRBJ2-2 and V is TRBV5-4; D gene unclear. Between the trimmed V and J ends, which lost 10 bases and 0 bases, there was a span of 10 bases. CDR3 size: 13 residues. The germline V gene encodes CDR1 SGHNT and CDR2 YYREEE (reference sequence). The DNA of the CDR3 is TGTGCCGTTGGGCAGCCGAACACCGGGGAGCTGTTTTTT. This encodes CAVGQPNTGELFF. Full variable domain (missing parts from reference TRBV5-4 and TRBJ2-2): ETGVTQSPTHLIKTRGQQVTLRCSSQSGHNTVSWYQQALGQGPQFIFQYYREEENGRGNFPPRFSGLQFPNYSSELNVNALELDDSALYLCAVGQPNTGELFFGEGSRLTVL.

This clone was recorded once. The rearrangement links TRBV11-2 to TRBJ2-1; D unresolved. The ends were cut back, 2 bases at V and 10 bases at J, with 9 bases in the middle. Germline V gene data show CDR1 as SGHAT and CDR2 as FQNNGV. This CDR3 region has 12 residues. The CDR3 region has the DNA TGTGCCAGCAGCTTATCCCGGCGGGAGCAGTTCTTC. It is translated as CASSLSRREQFF. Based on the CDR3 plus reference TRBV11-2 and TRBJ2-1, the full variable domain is EAGVAQSPRYKIIEKRQSVAFWCNPISGHATLYWYQQILGQGPKLLIQFQNNGVVDDSQLPKDRFSAERLKGVDSTLKIQPAKLEDSAVYLCASSLSRREQFFGPGTRLTVL.

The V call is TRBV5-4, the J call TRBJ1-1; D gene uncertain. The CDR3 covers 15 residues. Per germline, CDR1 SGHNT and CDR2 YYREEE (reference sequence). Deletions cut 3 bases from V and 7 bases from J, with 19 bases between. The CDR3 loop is CASSSRDGVPVEAFF. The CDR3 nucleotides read TGTGCCAGCAGCTCCCGAGACGGGGTCCCCGTTGAAGCTTTCTTT. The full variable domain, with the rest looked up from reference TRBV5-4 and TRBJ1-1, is ETGVTQSPTHLIKTRGQQVTLRCSSQSGHNTVSWYQQALGQGPQFIFQYYREEENGRGNFPPRFSGLQFPNYSSELNVNALELDDSALYLCASSSRDGVPVEAFFGQGTRLTVV.

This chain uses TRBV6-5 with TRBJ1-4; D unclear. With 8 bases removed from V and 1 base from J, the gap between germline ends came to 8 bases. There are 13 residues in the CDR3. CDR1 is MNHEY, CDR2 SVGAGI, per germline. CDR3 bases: TGTGCCAGCCGAGAGGGAACTAATGAAAAACTGTTTTTT. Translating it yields CASREGTNEKLFF.

CDR3 nucleotides: TGTGCCAGCAGTTCCGGCTATGGCTACACCTTC. It translates to CASSSGYGYTF. The rearrangement joins TRBV2 to TRBJ1-2; D remains ambiguous. Germline V gene lookup returns CDR1 SNHLY and CDR2 FYNNEI. The germline V and J ends were trimmed by 5 bases and 4 bases, with 5 bases remaining between them. This CDR3 has 11 residues.

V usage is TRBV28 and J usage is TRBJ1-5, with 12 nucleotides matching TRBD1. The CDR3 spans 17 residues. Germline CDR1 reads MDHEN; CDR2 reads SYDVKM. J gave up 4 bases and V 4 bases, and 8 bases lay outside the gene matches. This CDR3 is CASSSGTGGVRNQPQHF. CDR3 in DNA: TGTGCCAGCAGTTCGGGGACAGGGGGCGTTCGGAATCAGCCCCAGCATTTT.

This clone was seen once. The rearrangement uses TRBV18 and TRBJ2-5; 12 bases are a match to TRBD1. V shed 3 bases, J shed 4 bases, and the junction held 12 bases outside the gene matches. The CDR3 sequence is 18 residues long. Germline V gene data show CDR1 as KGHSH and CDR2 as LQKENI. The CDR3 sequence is CASSPARPGQGAGETQYF. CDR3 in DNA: TGTGCCAGCTCACCTGCACGACCGGGACAGGGGGCTGGAGAGACCCAGTACTTC.

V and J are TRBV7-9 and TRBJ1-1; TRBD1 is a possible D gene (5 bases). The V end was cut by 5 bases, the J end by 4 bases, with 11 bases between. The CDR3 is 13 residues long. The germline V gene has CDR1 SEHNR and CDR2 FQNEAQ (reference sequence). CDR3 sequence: CASSPPGGTEAFF. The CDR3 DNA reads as TGTGCCAGCAGCCCTCCGGGGGGCACTGAAGCTTTCTTT.

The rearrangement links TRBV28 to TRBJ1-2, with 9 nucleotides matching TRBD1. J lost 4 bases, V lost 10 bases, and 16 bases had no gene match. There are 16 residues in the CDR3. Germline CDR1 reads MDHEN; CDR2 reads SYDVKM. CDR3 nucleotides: TGTGCCACCTTTGGGGCGGGACAGGGATGGGGCTATGGCTACACCTTC. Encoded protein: CATFGAGQGWGYGYTF.

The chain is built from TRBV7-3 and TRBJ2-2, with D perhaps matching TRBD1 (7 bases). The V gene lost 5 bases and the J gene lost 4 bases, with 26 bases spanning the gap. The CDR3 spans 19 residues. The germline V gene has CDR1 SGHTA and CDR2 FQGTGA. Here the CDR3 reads CASSPREPDRAIFTGELFF. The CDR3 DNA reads TGTGCCAGCAGCCCCCGGGAGCCTGACAGGGCTATTTTCACCGGGGAGCTGTTTTTT.

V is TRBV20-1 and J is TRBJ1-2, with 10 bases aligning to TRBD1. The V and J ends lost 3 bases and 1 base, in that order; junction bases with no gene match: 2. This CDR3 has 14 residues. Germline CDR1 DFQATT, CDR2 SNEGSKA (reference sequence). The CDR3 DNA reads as TGCAGTGCTAGTGGGGACAGGGGTAACTATGGCTACACCTTC. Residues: CSASGDRGNYGYTF.